The 21 T cell receptor beta chains below come from one sample, sequenced in a study of cytomegalovirus exposure and HLA in healthy donors (dated by TCRdb to 2015 to 2018). Library preparation employed the immunoSEQ multiplex PCR assay. The multiplex PCR relied on a mix of 60 forward primers for TCR Vbeta segments and 13 reverse primers for TCR Jbeta segments. Drawn from immuneACCESS, this table holds only the in-frame rearrangements with V and J called that TCRdb kept. Clones are partly lost; checked studies trace under half to an unresolved V gene and leave the rest unexplained. The sample yields over 100,000 clones; approximately 70% were counted once. Of the sample, 0.85% to 0.9% is held by the ten largest clones. Material for sequencing was PBMCs. The source is a woman aged 25 to 39 in good health and CMV-seronegative.

This clone was found a few times. The V call is TRBV6-5, the J call TRBJ1-1, with D possibly TRBD1 on 6 matching bases. The germline CDR1 and CDR2 sequences are MNHEY and SVGAGI. V dropped 4 bases and J dropped 2 bases, with 11 bases sitting between them. This CDR3 is 14 amino acids long. The CDR3 DNA is TGTGCCAGCAGTTCTCCGGGACATAACACTGAAGCTTTCTTT. Its translation: CASSSPGHNTEAFF.

This chain joins TRBV6-1 and TRBJ2-7, with a possible D match to TRBD2 (5 bases). Between the trimmed V and J ends, which lost 7 bases and 10 bases, there was a span of 26 bases. Germline V lookup: CDR1 MNHNS, CDR2 SASEGT. The CDR3 is 15 residues long. The CDR3 sequence: CASTLTRMGWAGQYF. CDR3 bases: TGTGCCAGCACTCTCACCAGGATGGGGTGGGCGGGTCAGTACTTC.

This clone was observed many times. The chain links TRBV5-1 to TRBJ1-4; D gene ambiguous. From germline, CDR1 is SGHRS and CDR2 YFSETQ. Deletions cut 2 bases from V and 7 bases from J, with 12 bases between. This CDR3 has 14 residues. CDR3 DNA: TGCGCCAGCAGCTTTAGTCCAGAGGCTGAAAAACTGTTTTTT. It translates to CASSFSPEAEKLFF.

The V gene is TRBV4-1, the J gene TRBJ1-2, with D possibly TRBD1 on 5 matching bases. The CDR3 is made up of 13 amino acids. V lost 0 bases to trimming and J lost 8 bases, with 10 bases between them. Looked up from germline, CDR1 is MGHRA and CDR2 is YSYEKL. CDR3 nucleotide sequence: TGCGCCAGCAGCCAAGAGGCCAGGGTCGGCTACACCTTC. Encoded protein: CASSQEARVGYTF.

The rearrangement joins TRBV5-6 to TRBJ2-3; TRBD1 aligns across 8 bases. V lost 1 base and J lost 1; bases outside the gene matches: 5. The germline CDR1 and CDR2 sequences are SGHDT and YYEEEE. The CDR3 has 16 amino acids. CDR3 DNA sequence: TGTGCCAGCAGCTTGCCCGGGACAGGAGGCACAGATACGCAGTATTTT. Translation gives CASSLPGTGGTDTQYF.

V gene TRBV2 combines with J gene TRBJ2-3; the match to TRBD2 covers 8 bases. Germline loops: CDR1 SNHLY, CDR2 FYNNEI. V shed 4 bases and J 1 base; nucleotides not matched to a gene: 13. CDR3 length: 18 amino acids. The CDR3 here is CASSAMIAGNWGTDTQYF. The CDR3 DNA is TGTGCCAGCAGTGCAATGATAGCGGGGAACTGGGGCACAGATACGCAGTATTTT.

The chain is built from TRBV6-1 and TRBJ2-7, with TRBD2 matching 10 bases. The germline V gene has CDR1 MNHNS and CDR2 SASEGT. This CDR3 region has 13 residues. Trimming took 6 bases from V and 6 from J; bases not matched to a gene: 5. CDR3 protein: CASRTSGWLEQYF. The CDR3 coding sequence is TGTGCCAGCAGGACTAGCGGGTGGCTCGAGCAGTACTTC.

This clone was seen just once. The chain employs TRBV27 and TRBJ1-2, with D possibly being TRBD1 (5 bases). Germline loops: CDR1 MNHEY, CDR2 SMNVEV (reference sequence). CDR3 length: 13 residues. The V end lost 6 bases, the J end lost 2 bases, and 10 bases lay between the germline ends. The CDR3 DNA is TGTGCCAGCAGCTTTAAGGGGAACTATGGCTACACCTTC. It translates to CASSFKGNYGYTF.

V is TRBV5-1 and J is TRBJ1-1, with unresolved D. Germline-derived CDR1 and CDR2 are SGHRS and YFSETQ. V was trimmed by 8 bases and J by 1 base, leaving 15 bases between them. This CDR3 spans 14 amino acids. For the CDR3, the DNA is TGCGCCAGAGCAGATTTGGCGGGGAACACTGAAGCTTTCTTT. It translates to CARADLAGNTEAFF.

CDR3 in DNA: TGTGCCAGCAGCCCCAGGGGTAGCAATCAGCCCCAGCATTTT. It translates to CASSPRGSNQPQHF. This sequence joins TRBV2 and TRBJ1-5; a possible D gene is TRBD1 (6 bases). This CDR3 is 14 amino acids long. V gave up 6 bases and J gave up 0 bases, with 9 bases separating them. Germline V gives CDR1 SNHLY, CDR2 FYNNEI. Full variable domain (rest looked up from reference TRBV2 and TRBJ1-5): EPEVTQTPSHQVTQMGQEVILRCVPISNHLYFYWYRQILGQKVEFLVSFYNNEISEKSEIFDDQFSVERPDGSNFTLKIRSTKLEDSAMYFCASSPRGSNQPQHFGDGTRLSIL.

CDR3 DNA: TGTGCCAGTAGTGAACAGTACACTGAAGCTTTCTTT. It encodes CASSEQYTEAFF. This chain connects TRBV19 to TRBJ1-1; D gene uncertain. The CDR3 totals 12 residues. CDR1 and CDR2 from the germline V gene are LNHDA and SQIVND (reference sequence). The V end was cut by 5 bases, the J end by 3 bases, with 7 bases between.

The chain has TRBV5-1 and TRBJ2-5; maybe TRBD2 (6 bases). Trimming took off 3 bases at V and 1 base at J, with 16 bases between the two ends. Per the germline V gene, CDR1 is SGHRS and CDR2 is YFSETQ. The CDR3 covers 16 residues. The chain's CDR3 is CASSSTLASAQETQYF. CDR3 coding DNA: TGCGCCAGCAGCTCAACTTTGGCTAGCGCCCAAGAGACCCAGTACTTC.

The V call is TRBV7-2, the J call TRBJ1-1; D perhaps matches TRBD1 (5 bases). This CDR3 spans 14 amino acids. Trimming pared 1 base from V and 3 bases from J, leaving 9 bases between. Germline CDR1 is SGHTA and CDR2 is FQGNSA. CDR3 in DNA: TGTGCCAGCAGCTTAGTGGGGGGGGACACTGAAGCTTTCTTT. Amino acids: CASSLVGGDTEAFF.

The gene calls are TRBV15 and TRBJ1-2, with D uncertain. There are 15 residues in the CDR3. Trimming took 6 bases from V and 0 from J, leaving 14 bases between them. CDR1 and CDR2 (germline): LNHNV, YYDKDF (reference sequence). The CDR3 coding sequence is TGTGCCACCAGAGCCCCCGGGAGTCCTAACTATGGCTACACCTTC. Protein product: CATRAPGSPNYGYTF.

This chain uses TRBV5-6 with TRBJ1-1; D uncertain. V dropped 0 bases and J dropped 0 bases, with 6 bases sitting between them. In germline, CDR1 is SGHDT, CDR2 YYEEEE. The CDR3 has 14 amino acids. In DNA, the CDR3 is TGTGCCAGCAGCTTGGGACACCTGAACACTGAAGCTTTCTTT. It encodes CASSLGHLNTEAFF.

This chain links TRBV4-3 with TRBJ1-1, with 8 bases matching TRBD1. Germline V gives CDR1 LGHNA, CDR2 YSLEER. The CDR3 runs to 15 residues. V shed 3 bases, J shed 1 base, and the junction held 4 bases outside the gene matches. The CDR3 DNA is TGCGCCAGCAGCCAGTTAGACAGGGGGAACACTGAAGCTTTCTTT. It translates to CASSQLDRGNTEAFF.

This clone was seen a handful of times. V is TRBV2 and J is TRBJ1-2; D unresolved. V gave up 9 bases and J gave up 3 bases, with 11 bases separating them. The CDR3 consists of 12 residues. Germline V gives CDR1 SNHLY, CDR2 FYNNEI. The CDR3: CASKARHYGYTF. As DNA, the CDR3 is TGTGCCAGTAAGGCCAGGCACTATGGCTACACCTTC.

The J gene is TRBJ1-5, the V gene TRBV19; no definite D call. Trimming took off 11 bases at V and 5 bases at J, with 10 bases between the two ends. The length of the CDR3 is 11 residues. The germline V gene has CDR1 LNHDA and CDR2 SQIVND (reference sequence). The chain's CDR3 is CASGSHQPQHF. The DNA of the CDR3 is TGTGCCTCGGGTTCACATCAGCCCCAGCATTTT.

The rearrangement links TRBV10-3 to TRBJ1-1; D may be TRBD1 (6 bases). The V gene lost 2 bases and the J gene lost 4 bases, with 14 bases spanning the gap. This CDR3 has 15 amino acids. Germline V gene data show CDR1 as ENHRY and CDR2 as SYGVKD. For the CDR3, the DNA is TGTGCCATCAGTGAGATCGGCAGGGGTGGCACTGAAGCTTTCTTT. Translated, it gives CAISEIGRGGTEAFF.

The rearrangement links TRBV2 to TRBJ1-4; D remains ambiguous. V gave up 3 bases and J gave up 3 bases, with 11 bases separating them. The CDR3 has 15 residues. The germline CDR1 and CDR2 sequences are SNHLY and FYNNEI. CDR3 in amino acids: CASSESGMANEKLFF. In DNA form, the CDR3 reads TGTGCCAGCAGTGAGTCGGGTATGGCTAATGAAAAACTGTTTTTT.

The chain is built from TRBV9 and TRBJ1-1; D unresolved. There are 15 residues in the CDR3. With 2 bases removed from V and 1 base from J, the gap between germline ends came to 12 bases. The germline CDR1 and CDR2 sequences are SGDLS and YYNGEE. The CDR3 is CASSVLNSQNTEAFF. CDR3 nucleotides: TGTGCCAGCAGCGTGTTGAACAGCCAGAACACTGAAGCTTTCTTT. The full variable domain, rest sourced from reference TRBV9 and TRBJ1-1, is DSGVTQTPKHLITATGQRVTLRCSPRSGDLSVYWYQQSLDQGLQFLIQYYNGEERAKGNILERFSAQQFPDLHSELNLSSLELGDSALYFCASSVLNSQNTEAFFGQGTRLTVV.